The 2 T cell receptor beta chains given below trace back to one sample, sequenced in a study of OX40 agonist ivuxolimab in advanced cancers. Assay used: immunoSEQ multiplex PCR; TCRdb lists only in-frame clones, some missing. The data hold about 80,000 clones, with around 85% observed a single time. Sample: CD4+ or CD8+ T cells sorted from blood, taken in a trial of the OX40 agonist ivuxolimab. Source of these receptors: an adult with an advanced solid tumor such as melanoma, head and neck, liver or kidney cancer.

CDR3 residues: CSAATGENSPLHF. The DNA for the CDR3 is TGCAGCGCGGCGACAGGAGAAAATTCACCCCTCCACTTT. This chain uses TRBV29-1 with TRBJ1-6, with D maybe TRBD1 (6 bases). V was shortened by 7 bases and J by 7 bases, with 14 bases between the two germline ends. CDR1 is SQVTM and CDR2 is ANQGSEA in the germline V gene. The CDR3 is 13 residues long.

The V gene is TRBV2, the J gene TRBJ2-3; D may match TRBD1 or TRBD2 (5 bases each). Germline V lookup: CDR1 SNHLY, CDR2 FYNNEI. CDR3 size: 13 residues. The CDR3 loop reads CADRRDDTDTQYF. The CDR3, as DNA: TGTGCGGATCGCCGGGACGACACAGATACGCAGTATTTT.